What follows is one T cell receptor beta chain and its context. Its target is not known. This sample stems from a study of type 1 regulatory T cells. Background on the study: This in vitro CD4 product, T-allo10, is enriched for Tr1 cells and alloantigen-specific.

From the reads, TCRdb called clonotypes with MiXCR, one entry per CDR3 protein. This table has roughly 71,000 distinct CDR3 sequences, about 62% appearing once. The CDR3 consists of 15 residues. V was clipped by 2 bases and J by 4 bases, with 14 bases between them. The germline V gene has CDR1 MNHEY and CDR2 SVGEGT. The sequence was collected from a human donor in good health. Sample: cultured T cells, either the whole culture or a sorted T cell fraction (not recorded which). Subset denoted: Tr1-enriched cell product generated in vitro against host alloantigens. The chain employs TRBV6-2 or TRBV6-3 and TRBJ2-5; D uncertain. In DNA, the CDR3 is TGTGCCAGCAGTTACGATAGGCTGGGGTTAGAGACCCAGTACTTC. Its protein is CASSYDRLGLETQYF.